What follows are 3 T cell receptor beta chains derived from one specimen sequenced in a study of T cells in Graves' hyperthyroidism and ophthalmopathy. There were TCR beta CDR3 regions amplified from RNA transcripts. The HTBI primer set drove a first-round RT-PCR of the TCR CDR3. MiXCR, applied by TCRdb to the multiplex PCR reads, yields one record per CDR3 protein. Altogether roughly 260,000 distinct CDR3 sequences are present, more than 12% being singletons, with the ten largest covering more than 10%. Input material: blood. The receptor set was obtained from a woman in her 40s with Graves' hyperthyroidism that later progressed to Graves' ophthalmopathy.

This clonotype was found many times. The chain combines TRBV3-1 with TRBJ2-2, with D perhaps TRBD2 (6 bases). Per germline, CDR1 LGHDT and CDR2 YNNKEL (reference sequence). The V end lost 7 bases, the J end lost 6 bases, and 12 bases lay between the germline ends. The CDR3 runs to 13 residues. CDR3 coding DNA: TGTGCCAGCATGGGACTCCACTCCGGGGAGCTGTTTTTT. Its translation: CASMGLHSGELFF.

In this sample, this clonotype turned up many times. The gene calls are TRBV2 and TRBJ2-7; the match to TRBD2 covers 10 bases. The germline V gene encodes CDR1 SNHLY and CDR2 FYNNEI. The CDR3 length is 13 residues. V gave up 7 bases and J gave up 8 bases; unmatched junction bases: 8. The DNA of the CDR3 is TGTGCCAGCAAGCGGGAGGGTGTTCAAAAGCAGTACTTC. Its translation: CASKREGVQKQYF.

This clonotype occurred a few times. The V call is TRBV5-1, the J call TRBJ2-5, with TRBD2 matching 8 bases. CDR1 is SGHRS and CDR2 is YFSETQ in the germline V gene. V shed 0 bases, J shed 4 bases, and the junction held 2 bases outside the gene matches. There are 14 residues in the CDR3. As DNA, the CDR3 is TGCGCCAGCAGCTTGGTTCTAGCGGGAGAGACCCAGTACTTC. Translated, it gives CASSLVLAGETQYF.